This T cell receptor (beta chain) was captured by sequencing in a study of read filtering for tumor transcriptome and immune sequencing. On the study more broadly: Among patients, 17 were male and about 15 female, aged roughly 40 to 90 (mean approximately 62). By R-ISS, stages I, II and III held about 8, 15 and 7 patients. After DNase treatment, RNA was made into whole-transcriptome libraries. Per sample, TCR-region reads ranged about 4 to 11 million by IR-seq, roughly 75 to 1,400 by RNA-seq.

In its sample, this clonotype was seen many times. Molecular barcoded adaptors covering alpha/delta and beta/gamma chains were used on 400 ng RNA. TCRdb used MiXCR to reprocess the reads, holding one entry per CDR3 protein. This sample yields about 45,000 distinct CDR3 sequences, of which 20% are seen a single time; under 40% belongs to the top ten. V lost 4 bases to trimming and J lost 7 bases, with 15 bases between them. The CDR3 spans 15 residues. Germline assignment: CDR1 SGHRS and CDR2 YFSETQ. Sequenced input: a population of CD138-negative cells sorted from bone marrow. The rearrangement joins TRBV5-1 to TRBJ1-6; D ambiguous. The source of this sequence is a donor at least 40 years old with multiple myeloma. The chain's CDR3 is CASSPDGWKNSPLHF. The CDR3, as DNA: TGCGCCAGCAGCCCGGACGGGTGGAAGAATTCACCCCTCCACTTT.